These 25 T cell receptor beta chains were sequenced from one sample in a study of T cell changes during pregnancy in multiple sclerosis. Assay: immunoSEQ multiplex PCR; the TCRdb copy retains only in-frame clones and omits some. This table has around 45,000 clones, over 75% appearing once. Here the sequenced sample was CD8+ T cells from peripheral blood mononuclear cells, taken in the second trimester of pregnancy. These receptors all stem from a female donor with multiple sclerosis, enrolled in a pregnancy study.

This clone was detected only a few times. V gene TRBV30 combines with J gene TRBJ1-5; 11 nucleotides line up with TRBD1. With 3 bases clipped from V and 7 bases from J, the junction kept 5 bases outside the gene matches. Looked up from germline, CDR1 is GTSNPN and CDR2 is SVGIG (reference sequence). The length of the CDR3 is 14 residues. Here the CDR3 reads CAWRGQGVEQPQHF. The CDR3 DNA follows: TGTGCCTGGAGGGGACAGGGGGTAGAACAGCCCCAGCATTTT. Full variable domain (rest looked up from reference TRBV30 and TRBJ1-5): SQTIHQWPATLVQPVGSPLSLECTVEGTSNPNLYWYRQAAGRGLQLLFYSVGIGQISSEVPQNLSASRPQDRQFILSSKKLLLSDSGFYLCAWRGQGVEQPQHFGDGTRLSIL.

This clone was detected only once. DNA for the CDR3: TGTGCCAGCAGTGGTTGGACAGGGGGCACAGATACGCAGTATTTT. Protein product: CASSGWTGGTDTQYF. The rearrangement joins TRBV6-1 to TRBJ2-3, with 9 nucleotides matching TRBD1. Per the germline V gene, CDR1 is MNHNS and CDR2 is SASEGT. CDR3 length: 15 residues. V shed 4 bases, J shed 1 base, and the junction held 3 bases outside the gene matches.

V usage is TRBV5-5 and J usage is TRBJ1-5; D is perhaps TRBD1 (6 bases). The CDR3 extends over 14 amino acids. V was trimmed by 5 bases and J by 3 bases, leaving 12 bases between them. CDR1 and CDR2 (germline): SGHKS, YYEKEE (reference sequence). CDR3 protein: CASRIGQYNQPQHF. In nucleotides, the CDR3 is TGTGCCAGCAGGATCGGACAGTACAATCAGCCCCAGCATTTT.

The gene calls are TRBV2 and TRBJ2-1; 7 bases line up with TRBD2. The CDR3 is 14 residues long. Trimming at V came to 3 bases and at J to 9 bases, leaving 8 bases not matched to a gene. Per germline, CDR1 SNHLY and CDR2 FYNNEI. CDR3 nucleotides: TGTGCCAGCAGTGAGTCCGGACTAGATTTTGAGCAGTTCTTC. As protein: CASSESGLDFEQFF.

J is TRBJ2-6 and V is TRBV7-3; no clear D. Germline V CDR1 and CDR2: SGHTA, FQGTGA. Trimming removed 3 bases from V and 0 bases from J, with 9 bases in between. CDR3 length equals 16 residues. The CDR3 reads CASSFVEFSGANVLTF. CDR3 sequence (DNA): TGTGCCAGCAGCTTTGTGGAGTTCTCTGGGGCCAACGTCCTGACTTTC. Drawing the rest from reference TRBV7-3 and TRBJ2-6, the complete variable domain is GAGVSQTPSNKVTEKGKYVELRCDPISGHTALYWYRQSLGQGPEFLIYFQGTGAADDSGLPNDRFFAVRPEGSVSTLKIQRTERGDSAVYLCASSFVEFSGANVLTFGAGSRLTVL.

The CDR3 region is CASSFWESNYGYTF. The DNA for the CDR3 is TGTGCCAGCAGCTTTTGGGAGTCGAACTATGGCTACACCTTC. The chain combines TRBV5-6 with TRBJ1-2; D call uncertain. Germline-derived CDR1 and CDR2 are SGHDT and YYEEEE. The CDR3 sequence is 14 residues long. V lost 2 bases and J 2 bases, leaving 10 bases between the germline ends.

This sequence joins TRBV6-1 and TRBJ1-2, with a weak D call TRBD1 (6 bases). The CDR3 sequence is 14 residues long. Trimming shortened V by 3 bases and J by 7 bases, and 15 bases separated the two germline ends. The germline V gene has CDR1 MNHNS and CDR2 SASEGT. The CDR3 region is CASSDRGLISGYTF. CDR3 nucleotides: TGTGCCAGCAGTGACAGGGGCTTGATCTCTGGCTACACCTTC.

As for this clone: One junction end disagrees with the germline gene, perhaps due to a read error. The gene calls are TRBV7-7 and TRBJ2-5; 9 bases line up with TRBD1. This CDR3 spans 14 amino acids. CDR1 SSHAT and CDR2 FNYEAQ come from the germline V gene (reference sequence). The CDR3 loop reads CASSSPGTGETQYF. As DNA, the CDR3 is TGTGCTAGCAGCTCTCCCGGGACAGGGGAGACCCAGTACTTC.

The V gene is TRBV28, the J gene TRBJ2-2; no clear D gene. Germline CDR1 MDHEN, CDR2 SYDVKM. The CDR3 loop spans 13 amino acids. V was clipped by 3 bases and J by 9 bases, with 11 bases between them. CDR3 loop: CASSLNKERELFF. CDR3 bases: TGTGCCAGCAGTTTGAATAAGGAGCGGGAGCTGTTTTTT. Drawing the rest from reference TRBV28 and TRBJ2-2, the complete variable domain is DVKVTQSSRYLVKRTGEKVFLECVQDMDHENMFWYRQDPGLGLRLIYFSYDVKMKEKGDIPEGYSVSREKKERFSLILESASTNQTSMYLCASSLNKERELFFGEGSRLTVL.

The genes are TRBV6-5 and TRBJ2-2; 8 nucleotides match TRBD1. The CDR3 loop spans 15 amino acids. Germline CDR1 and CDR2: MNHEY and SVGAGI. Trimming removed 0 bases from V and 7 bases from J; junction bases left unmatched: 4. The CDR3 sequence: CASSYSTGEIGELFF. CDR3 nucleotide sequence: TGTGCCAGCAGTTACTCGACAGGGGAAATCGGGGAGCTGTTTTTT.

The rearrangement uses TRBV19 and TRBJ2-6; a possible D gene is TRBD1 (5 bases). Germline CDR1 is LNHDA and CDR2 is SQIVND (reference sequence). CDR3 length equals 15 residues. V lost 6 bases and J 0 bases, leaving 9 bases between the germline ends. CDR3 coding DNA: TGTGCCAGTAGCAAGACAGACTCTGGGGCCAACGTCCTGACTTTC. This gives the protein CASSKTDSGANVLTF.

The V gene is TRBV7-9, the J gene TRBJ2-3, with D perhaps TRBD2 (5 bases). The CDR3 spans 14 residues. V was pared by 2 bases and J by 1 base, with 7 bases between. Per germline, CDR1 SEHNR and CDR2 FQNEAQ (reference sequence). Written as DNA, the CDR3 is TGTGCCAGCAGCTTAAACGGGGGCACAGATACGCAGTATTTT. Translation gives CASSLNGGTDTQYF. Together with reference TRBV7-9 and TRBJ2-3, the CDR3 gives the full variable domain: DTGVSQNPRHKITKRGQNVTFRCDPISEHNRLYWYRQTLGQGPEFLTYFQNEAQLEKSRLLSDRFSAERPKGSFSTLEIQRTEQGDSAMYLCASSLNGGTDTQYFGPGTRLTVL.

The CDR3 DNA reads TGTGCCAGCAGCGTAGGACAGGGCGGCTACGAGCAGTACTTC. Residues: CASSVGQGGYEQYF. This chain joins TRBV9 and TRBJ2-7, with 7 bases identical to TRBD1. In germline, CDR1 is SGDLS, CDR2 YYNGEE. This CDR3 comprises 14 residues. The junction had 3 bases not matched to a gene; V was cut back by 0 bases and J by 3 bases. Variable domain in full (rest from reference TRBV9 and TRBJ2-7): DSGVTQTPKHLITATGQRVTLRCSPRSGDLSVYWYQQSLDQGLQFLIQYYNGEERAKGNILERFSAQQFPDLHSELNLSSLELGDSALYFCASSVGQGGYEQYFGPGTRLTVT.

This chain joins TRBV9 and TRBJ1-1; 12 bases align to TRBD1. J gave up 8 bases and V 7 bases, and 9 bases lay outside the gene matches. The CDR3 extends over 14 amino acids. Germline values: CDR1 SGDLS, CDR2 YYNGEE. The CDR3 nucleotides are TGTGCCAGCCGATTAGAAGGGACAGGGGGCGAAGCTTTCTTT. This translates into CASRLEGTGGEAFF.

Regarding this clone: One junction end disagrees with the germline gene, perhaps due to a read error. This chain uses TRBV2 with TRBJ1-2; D is possibly TRBD1 (5 bases). The CDR3 is 11 residues long. Germline V gene lookup returns CDR1 SNHLY and CDR2 FYNNEI. CDR3 sequence (DNA): TGTGCCAGCAGTGATTATTGGGCCGGGGGTTTC. Its protein is CASSDYWAGGF.

The chain couples TRBV28 to TRBJ1-1, with 11 bases that match TRBD1. The CDR3 is 15 residues long. V lost 6 bases to trimming and J lost 6 bases; unmatched junction nucleotides: 9. Germline CDR1 is MDHEN and CDR2 is SYDVKM. Written as DNA, the CDR3 is TGTGCCAGCAGGGGACAGGGGGGTGGTGAGGCTGAAGCTTTCTTT. Its translation: CASRGQGGGEAEAFF.

The rearrangement links TRBV6-5 to TRBJ1-2; 9 positions match TRBD1. Unmatched junction bases numbered 5, after V lost 2 bases and J lost 4 bases. The CDR3 spans 15 residues. CDR1 MNHEY and CDR2 SVGAGI come from the germline V gene. The CDR3 spells CASSYNGQGFYGYTF. The CDR3 bases are TGTGCCAGCAGTTACAATGGACAGGGGTTCTATGGCTACACCTTC.

The CDR3 nucleotides are TGTGCCAGCAGCGAGGGAGCCTCCTACGAGCAGTACTTC. This sequence encodes CASSEGASYEQYF. The rearrangement uses TRBV9 and TRBJ2-7; possibly TRBD2 for D (5 bases). The CDR3 sequence is 13 residues long. Trimming took 3 bases from V and 0 from J, leaving 7 bases between them. From germline, CDR1 is SGDLS and CDR2 YYNGEE.

The chain employs TRBV6-1 and TRBJ1-5; 9 positions agree with TRBD1. Germline loops: CDR1 MNHNS, CDR2 SASEGT. The CDR3 consists of 14 residues. V was pared by 6 bases and J by 6 bases, with 6 bases of the junction left unmatched. CDR3 DNA sequence: TGTGCCAGCAGCGATACAGGGGGCGGTCAGCCCCAGCATTTT. The encoded protein is CASSDTGGGQPQHF.

This chain joins TRBV6-6 and TRBJ2-4; 9 nucleotides align to TRBD1. Unmatched junction bases numbered 19, after V lost 7 bases and J lost 12 bases. The germline gives CDR1 MNHNY, CDR2 SVGAGI (reference sequence). CDR3 length equals 16 residues. CDR3 sequence (DNA): TGTGCCAGCACCGTCCTACGCCGGGACAGGGCAGCTGGTCAGTACTTC. Amino acids: CASTVLRRDRAAGQYF.

This clone has only one observation. The gene calls are TRBV14 and TRBJ2-7; D is perhaps TRBD2 (7 bases). V was clipped by 1 base and J by 2 bases, with 12 bases between them. CDR1 is SGHDN and CDR2 is FVKESK in the germline V gene. This CDR3 is built from 15 residues. The DNA for the CDR3 is TGTGCCAGCAGCCAAGTGTCCGGGGGGCCCTACGAGCAGTACTTC. Encoded protein: CASSQVSGGPYEQYF.

CDR3 DNA sequence: TGTGCCAGCAGCCAAACAGGGAGTTCCTACGAGCAGTACTTC. Residues: CASSQTGSSYEQYF. This chain links TRBV7-6 with TRBJ2-7; maybe TRBD1 (6 bases). Deletions cut 5 bases from V and 1 base from J, with 12 bases between. This CDR3 has 14 amino acids. Germline V lookup: CDR1 SGHVS, CDR2 FNYEAQ.

This rearrangement joins TRBV7-6 to TRBJ1-2; possible D gene TRBD1, 6 bases. Germline CDR1 is SGHVS and CDR2 is FNYEAQ. V gave up 4 bases and J gave up 4 bases, with 16 bases separating them. The CDR3 has 15 amino acids. The DNA for the CDR3 is TGTGCCAGCAGCTCAGGGGATCGGGCAGGCTATGGCTACACCTTC. Amino acid sequence: CASSSGDRAGYGYTF.

The V call is TRBV19, the J call TRBJ1-3, with TRBD1 identical over 8 bases. J gave up 6 bases and V 6 bases, and 10 bases lay outside the gene matches. Germline V gene sequence: CDR1 LNHDA, CDR2 SQIVND (reference sequence). This CDR3 comprises 15 residues. Here the CDR3 DNA reads TGTGCCAGTAGCGAGGACAGGGAAGGAGAAAACACCATATATTTT. Its translation is CASSEDREGENTIYF.

The CDR3 here is CASSLTGGSVYGYTF. For the CDR3, the DNA is TGTGCCAGCAGTTTAACAGGGGGTTCCGTCTATGGCTACACCTTC. The J gene is TRBJ1-2, the V gene TRBV27, with 8 positions matching TRBD1. Per germline, CDR1 MNHEY and CDR2 SMNVEV (reference sequence). V trimming: 2 bases; J trimming: 4 bases; junction bases outside the gene matches: 6. The CDR3 sequence is 15 residues long.